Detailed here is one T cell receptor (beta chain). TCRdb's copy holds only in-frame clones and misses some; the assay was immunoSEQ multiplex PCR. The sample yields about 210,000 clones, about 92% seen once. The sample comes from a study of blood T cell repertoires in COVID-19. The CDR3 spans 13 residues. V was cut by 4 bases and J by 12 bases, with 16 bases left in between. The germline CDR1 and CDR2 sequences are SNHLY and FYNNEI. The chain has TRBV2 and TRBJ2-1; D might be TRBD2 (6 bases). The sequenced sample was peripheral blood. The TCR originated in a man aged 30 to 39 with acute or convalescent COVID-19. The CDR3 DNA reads TGTGCCAGCAGTGTCGGGACTTTAAGGGTGCAGTTCTTC. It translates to CASSVGTLRVQFF. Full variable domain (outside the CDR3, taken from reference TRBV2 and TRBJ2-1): EPEVTQTPSHQVTQMGQEVILRCVPISNHLYFYWYRQILGQKVEFLVSFYNNEISEKSEIFDDQFSVERPDGSNFTLKIRSTKLEDSAMYFCASSVGTLRVQFFGPGTRLTVL.